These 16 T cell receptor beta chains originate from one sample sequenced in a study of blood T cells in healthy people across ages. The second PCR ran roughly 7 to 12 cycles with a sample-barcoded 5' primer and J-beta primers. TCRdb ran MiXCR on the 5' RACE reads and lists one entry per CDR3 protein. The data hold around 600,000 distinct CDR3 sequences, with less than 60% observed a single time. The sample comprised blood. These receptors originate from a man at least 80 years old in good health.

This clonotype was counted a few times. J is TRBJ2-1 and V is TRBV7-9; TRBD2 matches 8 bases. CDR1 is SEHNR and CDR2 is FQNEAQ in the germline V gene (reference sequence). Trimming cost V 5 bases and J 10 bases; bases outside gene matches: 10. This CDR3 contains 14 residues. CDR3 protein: CASSPTGLGIEQFF. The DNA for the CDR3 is TGTGCCAGCAGCCCCACGGGACTAGGGATCGAGCAGTTCTTC.

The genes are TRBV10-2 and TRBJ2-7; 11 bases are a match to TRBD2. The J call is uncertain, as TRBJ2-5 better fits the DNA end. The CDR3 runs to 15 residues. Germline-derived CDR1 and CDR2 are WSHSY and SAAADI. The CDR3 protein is CASNPTSGRSETQYF. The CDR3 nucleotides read TGCGCCAGCAACCCAACTAGCGGGAGATCCGAGACCCAGTACTTC.

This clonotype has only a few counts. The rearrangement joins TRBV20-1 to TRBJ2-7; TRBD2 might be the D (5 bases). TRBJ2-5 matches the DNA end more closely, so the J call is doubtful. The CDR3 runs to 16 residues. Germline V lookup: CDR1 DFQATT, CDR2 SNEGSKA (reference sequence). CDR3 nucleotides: TGCAGTGCTACTCCGCCCCCGGGGAGACTTCAAGAGACCCAGTACTTC. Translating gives CSATPPPGRLQETQYF.

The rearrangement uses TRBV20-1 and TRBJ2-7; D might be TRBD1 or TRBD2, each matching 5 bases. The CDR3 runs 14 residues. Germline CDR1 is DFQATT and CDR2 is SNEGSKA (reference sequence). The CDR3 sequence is CNAGRGWRGYEQYF. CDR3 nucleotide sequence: TGCAATGCAGGCCGGGGCTGGAGAGGCTACGAGCAGTACTTC.

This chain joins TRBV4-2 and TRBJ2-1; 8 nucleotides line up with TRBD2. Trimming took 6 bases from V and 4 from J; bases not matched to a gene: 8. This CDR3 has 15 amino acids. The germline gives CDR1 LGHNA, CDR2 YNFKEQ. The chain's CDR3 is CASSNSGSRYNEQFF. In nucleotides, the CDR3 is TGTGCCAGCAGTAACAGCGGGAGTAGGTACAATGAGCAGTTCTTC.

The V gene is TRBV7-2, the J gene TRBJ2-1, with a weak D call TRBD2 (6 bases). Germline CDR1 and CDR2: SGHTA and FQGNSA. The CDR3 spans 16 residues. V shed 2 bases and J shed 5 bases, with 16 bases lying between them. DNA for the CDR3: TGTGCCAGCAGCTTACCCGGGAGATTCCTCAACAATGAGCAGTTCTTC. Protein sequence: CASSLPGRFLNNEQFF. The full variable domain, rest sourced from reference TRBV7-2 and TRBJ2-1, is GAGVSQSPSNKVTEKGKDVELRCDPISGHTALYWYRQSLGQGLEFLIYFQGNSAPDKSGLPSDRFSAERTGGSVSTLTIQRTQQEDSAVYLCASSLPGRFLNNEQFFGPGTRLTVL.

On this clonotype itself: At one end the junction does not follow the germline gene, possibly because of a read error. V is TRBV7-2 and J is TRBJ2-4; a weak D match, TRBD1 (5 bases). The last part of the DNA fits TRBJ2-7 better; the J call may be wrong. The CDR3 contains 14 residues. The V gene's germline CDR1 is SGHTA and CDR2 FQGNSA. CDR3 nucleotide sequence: TGTGCCAACAGCTTAGCCTGGGGCCGTTACGAGCAGTACTTC. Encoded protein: CANSLAWGRYEQYF.

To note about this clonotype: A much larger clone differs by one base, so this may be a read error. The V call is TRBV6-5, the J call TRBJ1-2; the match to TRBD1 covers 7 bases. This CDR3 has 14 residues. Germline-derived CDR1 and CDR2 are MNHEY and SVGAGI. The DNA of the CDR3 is TGTGCCAGCCGCCGGGACAGCGTTAACCATGGCTACACCTTC. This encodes CASRRDSVNHGYTF.

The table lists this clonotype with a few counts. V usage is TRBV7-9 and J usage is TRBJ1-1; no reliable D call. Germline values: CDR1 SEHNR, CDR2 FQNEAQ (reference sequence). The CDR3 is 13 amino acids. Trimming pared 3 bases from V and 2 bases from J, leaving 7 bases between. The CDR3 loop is CASSFGINTEAFF. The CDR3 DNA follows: TGTGCCAGCAGCTTTGGTATAAACACTGAAGCTTTCTTT.

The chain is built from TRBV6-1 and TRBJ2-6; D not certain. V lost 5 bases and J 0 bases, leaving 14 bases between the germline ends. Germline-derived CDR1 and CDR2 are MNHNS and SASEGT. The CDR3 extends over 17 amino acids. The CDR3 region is CASSRGSSSSGANVLTF. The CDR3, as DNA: TGTGCCAGCAGTCGCGGCAGTTCGAGCTCTGGGGCCAACGTCCTGACTTTC.

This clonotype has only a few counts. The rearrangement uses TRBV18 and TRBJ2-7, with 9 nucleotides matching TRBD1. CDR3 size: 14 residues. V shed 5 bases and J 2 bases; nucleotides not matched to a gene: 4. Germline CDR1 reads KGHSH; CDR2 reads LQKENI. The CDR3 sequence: CASSAGTGPYEQYF. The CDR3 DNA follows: TGTGCCAGCTCAGCCGGGACAGGGCCCTACGAGCAGTACTTC.

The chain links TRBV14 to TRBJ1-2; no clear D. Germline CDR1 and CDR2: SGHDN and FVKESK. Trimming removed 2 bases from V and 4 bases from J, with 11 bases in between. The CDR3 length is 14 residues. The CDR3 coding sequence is TGTGCCAGCAGCCAACAAACGGTTTCCTATGGCTACACCTTC. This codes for CASSQQTVSYGYTF.

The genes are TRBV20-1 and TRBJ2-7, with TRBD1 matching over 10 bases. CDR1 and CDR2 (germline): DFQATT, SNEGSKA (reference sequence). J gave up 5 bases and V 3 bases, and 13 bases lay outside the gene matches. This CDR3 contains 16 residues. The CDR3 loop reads CSASGGNRDRGHEQYF. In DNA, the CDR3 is TGCAGTGCTAGTGGGGGGAACCGGGACAGGGGCCACGAGCAGTACTTC.

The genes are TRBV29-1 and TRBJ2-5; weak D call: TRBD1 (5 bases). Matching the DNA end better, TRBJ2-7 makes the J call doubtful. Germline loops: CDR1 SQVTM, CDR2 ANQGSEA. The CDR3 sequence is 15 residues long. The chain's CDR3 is CSVEDIRGSPYEQYF. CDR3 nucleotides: TGCAGCGTTGAAGATATTAGGGGATCTCCCTACGAGCAGTACTTC.

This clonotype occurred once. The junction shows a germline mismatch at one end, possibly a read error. CDR3 amino acids: CAASDTVGGALYF. The CDR3 DNA is TGTGCCGCCAGTGATACCGTCGGGGGGGCCTTGTACTTC. This chain connects TRBV24-1 to TRBJ2-7, with 8 bases lining up with TRBD2. This CDR3 is built from 13 residues. Per germline, CDR1 KGHDR and CDR2 SFDVKD.

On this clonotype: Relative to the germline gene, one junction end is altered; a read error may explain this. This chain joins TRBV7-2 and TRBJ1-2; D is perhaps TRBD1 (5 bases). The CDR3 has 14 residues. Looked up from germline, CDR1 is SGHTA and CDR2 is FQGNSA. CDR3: CASSPGPTFYGYTF. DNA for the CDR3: TGTGCCAGCAGCCCGGGACCGACCTTCTATGGTTACACCTTC.